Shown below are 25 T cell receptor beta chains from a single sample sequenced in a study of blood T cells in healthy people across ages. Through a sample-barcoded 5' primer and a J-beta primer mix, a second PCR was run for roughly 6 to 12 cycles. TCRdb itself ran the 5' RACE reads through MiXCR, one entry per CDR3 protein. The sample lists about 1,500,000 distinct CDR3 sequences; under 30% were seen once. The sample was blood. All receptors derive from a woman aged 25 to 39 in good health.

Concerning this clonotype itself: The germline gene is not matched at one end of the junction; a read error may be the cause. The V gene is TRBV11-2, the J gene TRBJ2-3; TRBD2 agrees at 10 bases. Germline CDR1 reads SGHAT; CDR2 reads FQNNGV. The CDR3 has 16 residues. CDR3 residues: CASSLGLAGTTYTQYF. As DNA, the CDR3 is TGTGCCAGCAGCTTAGGACTAGCGGGTACCACATATACGCAGTATTTT.

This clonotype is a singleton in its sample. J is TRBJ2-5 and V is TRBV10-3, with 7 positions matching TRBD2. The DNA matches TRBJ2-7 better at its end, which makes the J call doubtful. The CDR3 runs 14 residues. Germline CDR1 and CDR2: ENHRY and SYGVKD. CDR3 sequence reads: CAMAAGEKSYEQYF. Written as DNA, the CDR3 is TGTGCCATGGCGGCGGGGGAAAAATCCTACGAGCAGTACTTC.

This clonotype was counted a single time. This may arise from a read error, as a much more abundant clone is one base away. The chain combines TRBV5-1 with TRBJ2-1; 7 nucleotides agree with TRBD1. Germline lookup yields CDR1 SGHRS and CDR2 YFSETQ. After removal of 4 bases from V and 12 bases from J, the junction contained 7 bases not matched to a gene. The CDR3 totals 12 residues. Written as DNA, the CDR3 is TGCGCCAGCAGCACCTCAGGGGGTGGGCAGTTCTTC. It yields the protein CASSTSGGGQFF.

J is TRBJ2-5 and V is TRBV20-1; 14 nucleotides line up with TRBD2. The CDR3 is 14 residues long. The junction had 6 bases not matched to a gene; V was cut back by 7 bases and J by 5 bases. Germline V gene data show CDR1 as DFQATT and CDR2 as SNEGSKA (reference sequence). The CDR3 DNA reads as TGCAGTGGAGGACTAGCGGGGGGAGTGGAGACCCAGTACTTC. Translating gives CSGGLAGGVETQYF.

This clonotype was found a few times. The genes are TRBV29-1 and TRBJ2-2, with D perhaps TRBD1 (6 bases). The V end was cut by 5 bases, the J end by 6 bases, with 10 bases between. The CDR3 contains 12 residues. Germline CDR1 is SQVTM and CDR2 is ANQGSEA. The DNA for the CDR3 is TGCAGCGTTCCAGGGGAGTCCGGGGAGCTGTTTTTT. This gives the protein CSVPGESGELFF.

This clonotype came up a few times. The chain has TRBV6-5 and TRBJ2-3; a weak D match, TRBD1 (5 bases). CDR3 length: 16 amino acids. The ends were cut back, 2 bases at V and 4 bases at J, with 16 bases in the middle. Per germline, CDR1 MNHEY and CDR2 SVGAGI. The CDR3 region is CASSYERGSVSDTQYF. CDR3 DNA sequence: TGTGCCAGCAGTTACGAAAGGGGAAGTGTGTCAGATACGCAGTATTTT.

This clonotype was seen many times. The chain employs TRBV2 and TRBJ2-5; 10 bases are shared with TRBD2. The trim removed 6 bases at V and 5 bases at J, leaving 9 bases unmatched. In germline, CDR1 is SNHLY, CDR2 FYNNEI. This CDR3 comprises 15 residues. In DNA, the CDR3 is TGTGCCAGCAGGGGAATAAGCGGGGGGGGTGAGACCCAGTACTTC. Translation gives CASRGISGGGETQYF. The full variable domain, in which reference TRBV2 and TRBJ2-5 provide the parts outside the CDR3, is EPEVTQTPSHQVTQMGQEVILRCVPISNHLYFYWYRQILGQKVEFLVSFYNNEISEKSEIFDDQFSVERPDGSNFTLKIRSTKLEDSAMYFCASRGISGGGETQYFGPGTRLLVL.

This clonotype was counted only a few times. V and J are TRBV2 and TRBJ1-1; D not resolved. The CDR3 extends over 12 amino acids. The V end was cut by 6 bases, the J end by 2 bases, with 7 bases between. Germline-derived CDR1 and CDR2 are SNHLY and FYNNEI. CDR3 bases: TGTGCCAGCAGCGGGCCCAACACTGAAGCTTTCTTT. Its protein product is CASSGPNTEAFF.

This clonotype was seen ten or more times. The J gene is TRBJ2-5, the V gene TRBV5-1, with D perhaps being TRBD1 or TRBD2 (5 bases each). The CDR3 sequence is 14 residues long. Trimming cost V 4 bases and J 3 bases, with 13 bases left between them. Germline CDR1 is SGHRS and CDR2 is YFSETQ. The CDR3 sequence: CASSPGTEKETQYF. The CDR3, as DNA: TGCGCCAGCAGCCCAGGGACCGAGAAAGAGACCCAGTACTTC.

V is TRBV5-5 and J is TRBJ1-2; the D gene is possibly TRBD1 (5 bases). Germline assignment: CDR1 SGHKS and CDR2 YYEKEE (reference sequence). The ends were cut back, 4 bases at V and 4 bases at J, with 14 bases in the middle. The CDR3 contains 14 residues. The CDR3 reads CASSAYRRSYGYTF. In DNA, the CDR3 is TGTGCCAGCAGCGCTTACAGGAGGAGCTATGGCTACACCTTC.

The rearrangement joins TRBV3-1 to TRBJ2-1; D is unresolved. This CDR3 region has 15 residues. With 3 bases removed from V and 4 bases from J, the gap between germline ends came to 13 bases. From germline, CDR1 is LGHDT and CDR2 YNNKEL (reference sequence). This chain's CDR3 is CASSHRRDIYNEQFF. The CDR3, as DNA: TGTGCCAGCAGCCACCGCAGAGATATTTACAATGAGCAGTTCTTC.

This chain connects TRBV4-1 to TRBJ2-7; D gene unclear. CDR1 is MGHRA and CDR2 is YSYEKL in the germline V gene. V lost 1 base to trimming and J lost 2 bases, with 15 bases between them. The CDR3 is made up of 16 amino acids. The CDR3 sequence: CASSQVQRENTYEQYF. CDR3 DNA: TGCGCCAGCAGCCAAGTACAAAGGGAAAATACCTACGAGCAGTACTTC.

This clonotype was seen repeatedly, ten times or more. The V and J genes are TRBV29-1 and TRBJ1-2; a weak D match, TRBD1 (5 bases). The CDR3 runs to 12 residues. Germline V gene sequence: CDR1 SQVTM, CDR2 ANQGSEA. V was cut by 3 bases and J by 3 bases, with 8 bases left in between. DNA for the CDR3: TGCAGCGTTGACAGGGCGGACTATGGCTACACCTTC. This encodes CSVDRADYGYTF.

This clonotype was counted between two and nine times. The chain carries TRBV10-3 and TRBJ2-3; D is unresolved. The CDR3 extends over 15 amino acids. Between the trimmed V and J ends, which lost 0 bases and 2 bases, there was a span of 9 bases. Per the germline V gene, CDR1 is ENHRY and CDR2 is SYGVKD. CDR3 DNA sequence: TGTGCCATCAGTGAGTCGGGCAGTTTCACAGATACGCAGTATTTT. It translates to CAISESGSFTDTQYF.

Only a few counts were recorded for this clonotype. The CDR3 region is CSVEQGPRSSYNEQFF. CDR3 nucleotide sequence: TGCAGCGTTGAACAGGGCCCTAGGAGCTCCTACAATGAGCAGTTCTTC. The chain carries TRBV29-1 and TRBJ2-1, with D perhaps TRBD1 (5 bases). The V end was cut by 2 bases, the J end by 0 bases, with 14 bases between. From germline, CDR1 is SQVTM and CDR2 ANQGSEA. The CDR3 length is 16 residues.

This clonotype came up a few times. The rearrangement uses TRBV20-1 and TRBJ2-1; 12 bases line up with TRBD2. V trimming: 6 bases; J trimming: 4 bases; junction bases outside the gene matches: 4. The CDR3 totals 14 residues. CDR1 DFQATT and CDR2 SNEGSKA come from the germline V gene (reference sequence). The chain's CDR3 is CSAETSGGYNEQFF. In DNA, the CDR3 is TGCAGTGCCGAGACTAGCGGGGGATACAATGAGCAGTTCTTC.

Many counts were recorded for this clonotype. The CDR3, as DNA: TGCAGTGCTGGGACGTCGGGGGCCTACAATGAGCAGTTCTTC. This encodes CSAGTSGAYNEQFF. The gene calls are TRBV20-1 and TRBJ2-1, with a possible D match to TRBD2 (6 bases). Per the germline V gene, CDR1 is DFQATT and CDR2 is SNEGSKA (reference sequence). V shed 5 bases and J shed 2 bases, with 13 bases lying between them. The CDR3 length is 14 residues.

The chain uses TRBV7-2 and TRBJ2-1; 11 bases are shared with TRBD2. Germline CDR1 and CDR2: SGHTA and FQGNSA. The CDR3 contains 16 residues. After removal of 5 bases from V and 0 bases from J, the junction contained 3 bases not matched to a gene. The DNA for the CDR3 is TGTGCCAGCAGCCCGGGACTAGCGGACTCCTACAATGAGCAGTTCTTC. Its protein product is CASSPGLADSYNEQFF. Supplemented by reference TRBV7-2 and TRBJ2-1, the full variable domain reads GAGVSQSPSNKVTEKGKDVELRCDPISGHTALYWYRQSLGQGLEFLIYFQGNSAPDKSGLPSDRFSAERTGGSVSTLTIQRTQQEDSAVYLCASSPGLADSYNEQFFGPGTRLTVL.

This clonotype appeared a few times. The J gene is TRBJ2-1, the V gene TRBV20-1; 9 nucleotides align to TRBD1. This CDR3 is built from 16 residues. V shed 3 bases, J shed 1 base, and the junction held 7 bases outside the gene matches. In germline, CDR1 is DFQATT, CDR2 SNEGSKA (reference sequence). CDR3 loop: CSASPGTGSSYNEQFF. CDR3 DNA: TGCAGTGCTAGTCCCGGGACAGGGAGTTCCTACAATGAGCAGTTCTTC.

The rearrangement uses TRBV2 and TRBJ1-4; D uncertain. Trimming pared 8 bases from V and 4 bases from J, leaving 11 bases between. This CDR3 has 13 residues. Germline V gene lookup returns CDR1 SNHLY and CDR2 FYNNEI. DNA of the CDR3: TGTGCCAGCTCCCTCCAGGTTAATGAAAAACTGTTTTTT. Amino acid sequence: CASSLQVNEKLFF.

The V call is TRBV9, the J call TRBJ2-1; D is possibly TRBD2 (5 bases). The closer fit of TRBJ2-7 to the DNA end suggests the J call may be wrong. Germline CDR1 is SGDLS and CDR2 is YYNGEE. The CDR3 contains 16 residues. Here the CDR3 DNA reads TGTGCCAGCAGCGTAGCCTCTAGCCCCTCCTACAATGAGCAGTACTTC. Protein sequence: CASSVASSPSYNEQYF.

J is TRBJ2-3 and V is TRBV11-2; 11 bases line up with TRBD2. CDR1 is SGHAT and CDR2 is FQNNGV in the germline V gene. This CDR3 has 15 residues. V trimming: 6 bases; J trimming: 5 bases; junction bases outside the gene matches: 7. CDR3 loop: CASRTLAGAVDTQYF. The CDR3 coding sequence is TGTGCCAGCAGAACACTAGCGGGAGCTGTAGATACGCAGTATTTT. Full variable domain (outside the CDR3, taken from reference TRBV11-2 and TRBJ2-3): EAGVAQSPRYKIIEKRQSVAFWCNPISGHATLYWYQQILGQGPKLLIQFQNNGVVDDSQLPKDRFSAERLKGVDSTLKIQPAKLEDSAVYLCASRTLAGAVDTQYFGPGTRLTVL.

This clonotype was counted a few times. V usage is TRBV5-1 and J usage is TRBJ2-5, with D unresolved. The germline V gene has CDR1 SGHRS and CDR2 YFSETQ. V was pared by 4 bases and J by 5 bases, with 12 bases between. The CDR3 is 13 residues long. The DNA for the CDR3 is TGCGCCAGCAGCCCGGAATCGCGGGAGACCCAGTACTTC. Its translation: CASSPESRETQYF.

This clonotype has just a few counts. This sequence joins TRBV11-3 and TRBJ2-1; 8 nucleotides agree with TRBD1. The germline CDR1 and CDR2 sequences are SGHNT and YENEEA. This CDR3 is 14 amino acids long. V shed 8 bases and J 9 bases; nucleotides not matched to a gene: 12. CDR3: CASGTGQEDGEQFF. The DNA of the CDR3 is TGTGCCAGCGGCACGGGACAGGAAGACGGTGAGCAGTTCTTC. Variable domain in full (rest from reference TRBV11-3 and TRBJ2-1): EAGVVQSPRYKIIEKKQPVAFWCNPISGHNTLYWYLQNLGQGPELLIRYENEEAVDDSQLPKDRFSAERLKGVDSTLKIQPAELGDSAVYLCASGTGQEDGEQFFGPGTRLTVL.

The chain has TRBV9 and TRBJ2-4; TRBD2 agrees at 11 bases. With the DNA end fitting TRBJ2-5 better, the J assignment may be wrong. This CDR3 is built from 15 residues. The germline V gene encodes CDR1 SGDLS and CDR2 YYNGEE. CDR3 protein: CASSVRLAGQETQYF. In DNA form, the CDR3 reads TGTGCCAGCAGCGTACGACTAGCGGGGCAAGAGACCCAGTACTTC.